This T cell receptor beta chain was retrieved from a study of cytomegalovirus exposure and HLA in healthy donors. Turning to the study itself: Prior work identified 120 million or so unique TCR beta sequences in roughly 180 million T cells.

This CDR3 region has 15 residues. The ends were cut back, 5 bases at V and 1 base at J, with 15 bases in the middle. Germline CDR1 SGHRS, CDR2 YFSETQ. Use of 60 Vbeta and 13 Jbeta primers characterized the PCR. Original processing methods: In a later analysis, 75 million to 85 million unique TCR beta chains included roughly 11 million shared by two or more donors. Profiling relied on immunoSEQ multiplex PCR, and the TCRdb table lists in-frame clones only, not all of them. V and J calls and clone size are given by that table; D and trimming were obtained from the DNA. The sample contains some 140,000 clones, around 77% of which appear only once.

Sequences were obtained from PBMCs. V is TRBV5-1 and J is TRBJ1-1; the D gene is possibly TRBD1 (6 bases). The origin of this receptor is a woman in her sixties in good health and CMV-seronegative. CDR3 in DNA: TGCGCCAGCAGGGTACAGGGAATGGAGAACACTGAAGCTTTCTTT. Translated, it gives CASRVQGMENTEAFF.